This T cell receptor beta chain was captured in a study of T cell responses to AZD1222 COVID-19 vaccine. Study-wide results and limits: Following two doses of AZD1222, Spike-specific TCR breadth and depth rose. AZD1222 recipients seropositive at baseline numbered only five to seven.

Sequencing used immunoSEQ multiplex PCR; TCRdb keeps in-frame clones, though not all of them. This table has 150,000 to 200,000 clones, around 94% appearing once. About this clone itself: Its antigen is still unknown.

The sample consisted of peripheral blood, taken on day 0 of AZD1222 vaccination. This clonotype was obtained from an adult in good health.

As DNA, the CDR3 is TGTGCCAGCAGCCCGCGGGGGGGGCTAAATGAAAAACTGTTTTTT. Its protein is CASSPRGGLNEKLFF. V usage is TRBV9 and J usage is TRBJ1-4; tentative D call: TRBD1 (6 bases). Germline V gives CDR1 SGDLS, CDR2 YYNGEE. Between the trimmed V and J ends, which lost 4 bases and 5 bases, there was a span of 15 bases. This CDR3 has 15 residues.